This TCR beta chain was captured in a study of shared clonotypes between healthy human individuals (dated by TCRdb to 2019 to 2021). Context from the whole study: The cohort comprised a couple of women and a few men aged 18 to 49 years. For each donor, three plates each were used for CD4 naive and CD4 memory, two plates were used for CD8 naive, and one plate was used for CD8 memory. The study deeply sequenced blood TCR repertoires of five healthy adults to estimate repertoire size and the extent of clonotype sharing between individuals. To increase sequencing depth and limit assay-specific biases, TCR repertoire library preparation and sequencing were carried out by different laboratories using diverse techniques. Each donor's leukapheresis produced roughly between about 0.85 and 10 billion PBMCs. Overall results and qualifications from the work: Across four donors, roughly 5.4% of naive CD4, approximately 3.5% of naive CD8, about 2% of memory CD4, and approximately 0.4% of memory CD8 clonotypes were shared. Sampling was restricted to blood, and TCR repertoires in tissue are likely to differ from TCR repertoires in blood. Compared with non-shared clonotypes, the clonotypes found in all four sorted-subset donors had higher generation probabilities. Even with the large sequencing depth, rarefaction of the sorted-subset datasets indicated that sequencing was incomplete. Because the study included only a small number of donors, the genetic and exposure-history diversity represented was limited. Pairwise subsampling indicated that sequencing depth was expected to affect the degree of clonotype sharing among donors. Larger estimated clonotype richness was generally found for naive subsets than for memory subsets.

The CDR3 holds 16 amino acids from the cysteine to the phenylalanine. Solely the CDR3 DNA is kept, with 48 bases framed from the first base. Germline trimming: 8 bases from V, 2 bases from J; junction bases outside gene matches: 13. The CDR1 and CDR2 encoded by the germline V gene are SNHLY and FYNNEI. Using the deep immunoSEQ assay, TCR CDR3 regions were amplified from genomic DNA by multiplex PCR. For each cell subset, the extracted genomic DNA was distributed evenly across all wells of several immunoSEQ 96-well plates, and each plate served as one replicate. Each replicate PCR for sorted subsets received roughly 0.2 ug genomic DNA, equal to about 30,000 T cell genomes. The purified libraries were quantified using a Qubit 3.0 fluorometer, sized with a Bioanalyzer 2100, and then quantified again using the KAPA Library Quantification kit. A separate single-read 150-cycle Illumina NextSeq 550 flow cell was used to sequence each immunoSEQ 96-well plate. For the original study's pipeline: Because the immunoSEQ output held only junctional sequences and lacked quality scores, the filtering could not match the filtering applied to full-length reads. To assign V/J genes and CDR3, sequences were annotated against IMGT germline references using PyIR, a Python wrapper for IgBLAST v1.9. Any read was removed if the V/J assignment was weak (E-value above 1e-6), the CDR3 was missing, or the read contained stop codons, out-of-frame junctions, or ambiguous translated residues. V3J clonotypes were defined by identical inferred V gene, J gene, and CDR3 amino acid sequence. Percentage overlap between repertoires was calculated by dividing the number of shared unique clonotypes by the size of the smaller repertoire. Repertoire richness was assessed with RTK rarefaction, the Chao1 estimator, and Recon v2.1 estimates of unobserved clonotypes. For all TCRbeta clonotypes obtained by the gDNA method from a few donors, generation probabilities were computed with OLGA. This immuneACCESS table, as held by TCRdb, lists in-frame sequences with V and J called but not all clones. Of the missing ones, under half trace to an unresolved V gene in checked studies; the others have no known cause. V and J calls and clone size come straight from that table; D and trimming were deduced from the DNA. For this sample there are millions of clones; 90% to 95% appear just once. In total, the top ten clones hold 0.13% to 0.15% of the sample.

Worth noting for this clone: Its antigen is unknown. Per-nucleotide qualities are absent, and no much larger clonotype sits a single base away.

Donors were healthy HIV-negative adults with no recently reported acute infections or vaccinations. Only Caucasian adults living in Nashville, Tennessee, USA were represented among the donors. Magnetic negative selection was used to enrich CD4+ T cells, after which naive cells were positively selected on CD45RA and the negative fraction became the memory subset. Blood was collected by leukapheresis, and PBMCs were isolated by Ficoll-Histopaque density gradient centrifugation and then cryopreserved in liquid nitrogen vapor phase. Purity and quantity of every magnetically sorted T cell population were checked by analytical flow cytometry. Genomic DNA was isolated from every sorted fraction and measured by UV absorbance on a Nanodrop 2000c.

The TCR originated in a man aged 18 to 30 in good health. The V and J genes are TRBV2 and TRBJ2-3; TRBD2 agrees with 7 junctional bases. The specimen sequenced was naive CD4+ T cells sorted from blood. What the cell subset or site label conveys for this sample: CD45RA+ positively selected. Here the CDR3 is given as CASSKGLAVNTDTQYF. The DNA reads as follows: TGTGCCAGCTCAAAGGGGCTAGCGGTGAACACAGATACGCAGTATTTT.